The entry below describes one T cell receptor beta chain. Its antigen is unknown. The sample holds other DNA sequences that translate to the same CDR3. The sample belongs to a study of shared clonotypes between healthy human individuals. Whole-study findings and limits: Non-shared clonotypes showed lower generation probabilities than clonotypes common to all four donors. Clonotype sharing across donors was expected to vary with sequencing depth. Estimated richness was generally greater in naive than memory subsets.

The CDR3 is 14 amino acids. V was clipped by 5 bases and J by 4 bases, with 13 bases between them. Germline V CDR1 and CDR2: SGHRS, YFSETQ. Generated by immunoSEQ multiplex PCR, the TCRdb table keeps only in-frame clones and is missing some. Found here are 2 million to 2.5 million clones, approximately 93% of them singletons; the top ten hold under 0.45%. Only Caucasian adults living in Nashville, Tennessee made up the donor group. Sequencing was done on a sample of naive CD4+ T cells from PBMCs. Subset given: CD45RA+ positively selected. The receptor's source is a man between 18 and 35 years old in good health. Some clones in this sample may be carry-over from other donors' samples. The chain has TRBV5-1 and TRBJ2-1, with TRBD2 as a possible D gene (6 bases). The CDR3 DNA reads TGCGCCAGCAGTTCCGGGACTTCTTACAATGAGCAGTTCTTC. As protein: CASSSGTSYNEQFF. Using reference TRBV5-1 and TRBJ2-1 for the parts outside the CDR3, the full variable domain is KAGVTQTPRYLIKTRGQQVTLSCSPISGHRSVSWYQQTPGQGLQFLFEYFSETQRNKGNFPGRFSGRQFSNSRSEMNVSTLELGDSALYLCASSSGTSYNEQFFGPGTRLTVL.